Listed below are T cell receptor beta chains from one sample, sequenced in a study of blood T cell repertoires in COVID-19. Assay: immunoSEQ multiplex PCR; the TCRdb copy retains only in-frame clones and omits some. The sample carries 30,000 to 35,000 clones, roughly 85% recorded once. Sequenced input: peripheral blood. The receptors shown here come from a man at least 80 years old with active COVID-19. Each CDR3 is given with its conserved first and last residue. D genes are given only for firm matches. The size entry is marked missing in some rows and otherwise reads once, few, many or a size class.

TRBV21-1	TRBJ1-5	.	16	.	TGTGCCAGCAGCAAGAGGTGCGGAGAGGTTTTTCAGCCCCAGCATTTT	CASSKRCGEVFQPQHF
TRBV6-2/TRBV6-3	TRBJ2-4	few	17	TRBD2	TGTGCCAGCAGCCATCCGGGCAGCGGGGGGAACAAAAACATTCAGTACTTC	CASSHPGSGGNKNIQYF
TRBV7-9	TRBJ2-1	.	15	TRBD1	TGTGCCAGCACCGCCGGGACAGGGCTCTACAATGAGCAGTTCTTC	CASTAGTGLYNEQFF
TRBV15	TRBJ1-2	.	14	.	TGTGCCACCAGCAGAGGGGGCACGGTGTACGGCTACACCTTC	CATSRGGTVYGYTF
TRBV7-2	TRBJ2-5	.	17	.	TGTGCCAGCAGCTTAGGGCGATGGCTAGCCCCGAAAGAGACCCAGTACTTC	CASSLGRWLAPKETQYF
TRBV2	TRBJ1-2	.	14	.	TGTGCCAGCAGTGAGGTCACGAGGGTTGATGGCTACACCTTC	CASSEVTRVDGYTF
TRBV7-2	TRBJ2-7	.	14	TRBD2	TGTGCCAGCAGTCTGGGGCTAGCGGGTAGCGAGCAGTACTTC	CASSLGLAGSEQYF
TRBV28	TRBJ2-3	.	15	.	TGTGCCAGCAGTTTATCGGAGGTGGGCACAGATACGCAGTATTTT	CASSLSEVGTDTQYF
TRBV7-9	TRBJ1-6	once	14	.	TGTGCCAGCAGCCGAAGGGCCGGGGGTTCACCCCTCCACTTT	CASSRRAGGSPLHF
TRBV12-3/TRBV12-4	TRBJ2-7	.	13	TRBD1	TGTGCCAGCAGTTACCGGGACAGGAACGAGCAGTACTTC	CASSYRDRNEQYF
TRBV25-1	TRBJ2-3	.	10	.	TGTTCGACTAAAGGAGATACGCAGTATTTT	CSTKGDTQYF
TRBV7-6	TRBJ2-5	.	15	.	TGTGCCAGCAGCTTAGTAGGGGGGGTCCAAGAGACCCAGTACTTC	CASSLVGGVQETQYF
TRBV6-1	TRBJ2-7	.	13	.	TGTGCCAGCAGTGAAGCGGCGGGTGGCGAGCAGTACTTC	CASSEAAGGEQYF
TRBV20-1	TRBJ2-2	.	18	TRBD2	TGCAGTGCTAGTCGACTAGCGGGGGGTCCACGGAACACCGGGGAGCTGTTTTTT	CSASRLAGGPRNTGELFF
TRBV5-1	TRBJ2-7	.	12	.	TGCGCCAGCAGCTACGATAGTAGCGAGCAGTACTTC	CASSYDSSEQYF
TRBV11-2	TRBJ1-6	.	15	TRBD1	TGTGCCAGCAGCCGATTTTATCGGGACAGCTCACCCCTCCACTTT	CASSRFYRDSSPLHF
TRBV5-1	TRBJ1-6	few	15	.	TGCGCCAGCAGCTTGGTATCCCAAGGGGGTTCACCCCTCCACTTT	CASSLVSQGGSPLHF
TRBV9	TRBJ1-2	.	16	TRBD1	TGTGCCAGCAGCGCACCATCCCAACAGGGGTACTATGGCTACACCTTC	CASSAPSQQGYYGYTF
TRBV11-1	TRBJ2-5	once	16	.	TGTGCCAGCAGCTTCCGTCCGGAGGGAAGGGTTGAGACCCAGTACTTC	CASSFRPEGRVETQYF
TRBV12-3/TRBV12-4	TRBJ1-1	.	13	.	TGTGCCAGCAGTTTACTGGACAGCGGTGAGGCTTTCTTT	CASSLLDSGEAFF
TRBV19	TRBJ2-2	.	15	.	TGTGCCAGTACTAACAGGGGGGGTAATAACTGGGAGCTGTTTTTT	CASTNRGGNNWELFF
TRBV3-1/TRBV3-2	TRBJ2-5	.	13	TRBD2	TGTGCCAGCAGCCTCCGGGGGGTGGAGACCCAGTACTTC	CASSLRGVETQYF
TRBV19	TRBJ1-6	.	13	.	TGTGCCAGTAAGCAGGGGACGGGATCACCCCTCCACTTT	CASKQGTGSPLHF